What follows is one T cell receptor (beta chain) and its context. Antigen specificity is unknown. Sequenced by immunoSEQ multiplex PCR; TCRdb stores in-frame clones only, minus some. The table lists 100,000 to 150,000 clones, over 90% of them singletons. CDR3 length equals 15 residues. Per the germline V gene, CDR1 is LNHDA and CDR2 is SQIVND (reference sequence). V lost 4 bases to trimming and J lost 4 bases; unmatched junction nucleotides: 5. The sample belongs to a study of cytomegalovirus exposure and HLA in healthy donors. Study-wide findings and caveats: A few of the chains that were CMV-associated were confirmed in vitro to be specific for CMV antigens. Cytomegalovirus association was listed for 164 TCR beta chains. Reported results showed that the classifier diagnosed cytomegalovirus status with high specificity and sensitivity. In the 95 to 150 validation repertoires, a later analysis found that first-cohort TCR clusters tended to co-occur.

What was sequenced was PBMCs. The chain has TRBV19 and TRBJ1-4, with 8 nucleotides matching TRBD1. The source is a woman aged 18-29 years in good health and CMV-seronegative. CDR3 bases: TGTGCCAGTAGTACCAGGACAGGGAATAATGAAAAACTGTTTTTT. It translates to CASSTRTGNNEKLFF.